Presented here are 18 T cell receptor beta chains from one specimen sequenced in a study of blood T cells in healthy people across ages (dated by TCRdb to between 2015 and 2016). Receptor amplification or capture employed 5' RACE. These reads were obtained on an Illumina HiSeq 2500. A second PCR of 7 to 11 cycles was performed with a sample-barcoded 5' primer and a J-beta primer mix. TCRdb trimmed public reads at Q25 via fastp, called clones via MiXCR and kept in-frame beta chains. Identical CDR3 protein sequences are pooled into one entry, listed with their most common genes and DNA. In all, the sample holds 550,000 to 750,000 distinct CDR3 sequences, and roughly 21% of those were seen once. The ten largest clonotypes hold about 3.6% of the sample. The material sequenced was blood. These receptor sequences come from a man aged 70 or older in good health.

This clonotype is a singleton in its sample. The gene calls are TRBV20-1 and TRBJ2-5; D is perhaps TRBD1 or TRBD2 (5 bases each). V lost 0 bases, J lost 3 bases, and 14 bases lay in between. CDR3 length: 15 amino acids. Germline assignment: CDR1 DFQATT and CDR2 SNEGSKA (reference sequence). The DNA of the CDR3 is TGCAGTGCTAGAGATGGGGACCTACCGGAAGAGACCCAGTACTTC. It encodes CSARDGDLPEETQYF.

In regard to this clonotype: A junction boundary mismatches the germline segment, possibly from a read error. This sequence joins TRBV12-3 or TRBV12-4 and TRBJ2-6, with no clear D. The CDR3 runs to 16 residues. The CDR3 here is CANSFSVGSGANVLTF. CDR3 DNA sequence: TGTGCCAACAGTTTTTCGGTTGGCTCTGGGGCCAACGTCCTGACTTTC.

Concerning this clonotype itself: The conserved closing phenylalanine or tryptophan is absent in this CDR3, likely reflecting a read error. The limits of the CDR3 on the DNA are not certain, so only TCRdb's listed CDR3 is given. The V and J genes are TRBV19 and TRBJ2-1; whether TRBD2, the table's D call, matches the DNA was not checked. In germline, CDR1 is LNHDA, CDR2 SQIVND (reference sequence). The CDR3 region is 17 residues in length, termini included. CDR3: CASSIDLLARSWNERFI.

This clonotype appeared a few times. V gene TRBV18 combines with J gene TRBJ2-4; D possibly corresponds to TRBD1 (6 bases). The V and J ends lost 3 bases and 0 bases respectively, with 9 bases between them. This CDR3 has 15 residues. Germline assignment: CDR1 KGHSH and CDR2 LQKENI. The DNA for the CDR3 is TGTGCCAGCTCACCCCGGGACATAGCCAAAAACATTCAGTACTTC. Its translation: CASSPRDIAKNIQYF. Variable domain in full (rest from reference TRBV18 and TRBJ2-4): NAGVMQNPRHLVRRRGQEARLRCSPMKGHSHVYWYRQLPEEGLKFMVYLQKENIIDESGMPKERFSAEFPKEGPSILRIQQVVRGDSAAYFCASSPRDIAKNIQYFGAGTRLSVL.

This clonotype was detected ten times or more. The chain recombines TRBV5-1 with TRBJ1-4; D remains ambiguous. Trimming removed 0 bases from V and 7 bases from J, with 7 bases in between. The CDR3 sequence is 13 residues long. Germline V lookup: CDR1 SGHRS, CDR2 YFSETQ. CDR3 nucleotide sequence: TGCGCCAGCAGCTTGGTGGCAGGTGAAAAACTGTTTTTT. This sequence encodes CASSLVAGEKLFF.

This clonotype was seen more than once but under ten times. The V gene is TRBV20-1, the J gene TRBJ2-5, with 9 bases that match TRBD2. The J call may not be correct, given that the DNA end is closer to TRBJ2-7. Germline V CDR1 and CDR2: DFQATT, SNEGSKA (reference sequence). The CDR3 extends over 13 amino acids. The DNA of the CDR3 is TGCAGTGCCCCTAGCGGGAAGGGGTACGAGCAGTACTTC. Translation gives CSAPSGKGYEQYF.

This sequence joins TRBV10-3 and TRBJ2-3, with 10 nucleotides matching TRBD2. CDR3 length: 15 residues. V dropped 4 bases and J dropped 3; count of bases not matched to a gene: 4. Per germline, CDR1 ENHRY and CDR2 SYGVKD. Here the CDR3 reads CAISGDSGRTDTQYF. Written as DNA, the CDR3 is TGTGCCATCAGTGGGGATAGCGGGAGGACAGATACGCAGTATTTT.

The chain has TRBV6-5 and TRBJ2-2; TRBD2 matches 10 bases. Looked up from germline, CDR1 is MNHEY and CDR2 is SVGAGI. The V and J ends lost 2 bases and 5 bases, in that order; junction bases with no gene match: 5. This CDR3 has 16 residues. CDR3 loop: CASSYLASGRTGELFF. The CDR3 DNA follows: TGTGCCAGCAGTTACCTAGCTAGCGGGAGAACCGGGGAGCTGTTTTTT.

This clonotype turned up a few times. The chain recombines TRBV7-9 with TRBJ2-1; D not certain. Trimming pared 5 bases from V and 5 bases from J, leaving 22 bases between. This CDR3 comprises 17 residues. Germline lookup yields CDR1 SEHNR and CDR2 FQNEAQ (reference sequence). This CDR3 is CASSRSPGLQPHNEQFF. CDR3 nucleotides: TGTGCCAGCAGCCGTTCCCCGGGTCTTCAACCACACAATGAGCAGTTCTTC.

The chain has TRBV12-3 or TRBV12-4 and TRBJ1-3; unclear D gene. V was trimmed by 0 bases and J by 0 bases, leaving 9 bases between them. The CDR3 runs to 16 residues. DNA of the CDR3: TGTGCCAGCAGTTTAGCGGGGTGGAGCTCTGGAAACACCATATATTTT. Protein product: CASSLAGWSSGNTIYF.

J is TRBJ2-1 and V is TRBV12-5; 11 nucleotides align to TRBD1. The length of the CDR3 is 15 residues. Germline-derived CDR1 and CDR2 are LGHNT and FRNRAP. V lost 5 bases and J lost 4; bases outside the gene matches: 4. CDR3 nucleotides: TGTGCTAGTGGTATGGGGACAGGGGGTTACAATGAGCAGTTCTTC. The encoded protein is CASGMGTGGYNEQFF. Full variable domain (missing parts from reference TRBV12-5 and TRBJ2-1): DARVTQTPRHKVTEMGQEVTMRCQPILGHNTVFWYRQTMMQGLELLAYFRNRAPLDDSGMPKDRFSAEMPDATLATLKIQPSEPRDSAVYFCASGMGTGGYNEQFFGPGTRLTVL.

This clonotype was recorded a few times. In DNA form, the CDR3 reads TGTGCCAGCAGCTACGGGACTTCTGGAAACACCATATATTTT. This sequence encodes CASSYGTSGNTIYF. V gene TRBV12-3 or TRBV12-4 combines with J gene TRBJ1-3; possible D gene TRBD1, 5 bases. Trimming shortened V by 6 bases and J by 1 base, and 10 bases separated the two germline ends. The CDR3 extends over 14 amino acids.

This clonotype was detected only a few times. The chain employs TRBV5-1 and TRBJ2-1; the D gene is possibly TRBD2 (5 bases). The V end lost 0 bases, the J end lost 5 bases, and 12 bases lay between the germline ends. The germline V gene encodes CDR1 SGHRS and CDR2 YFSETQ. The CDR3 spans 15 residues. The CDR3 loop reads CASSLGYGVHNEQFF. The CDR3 bases are TGCGCCAGCAGCTTGGGGTACGGGGTACACAATGAGCAGTTCTTC.

The sample holds a few counts of this clonotype. This chain connects TRBV18 to TRBJ2-5, with D possibly TRBD1 on 5 matching bases. The tail of the sequence fits TRBJ2-1 better, so the J call may be wrong. CDR1 is KGHSH, CDR2 LQKENI, per germline. The CDR3 runs 16 residues. CDR3 coding DNA: TGTGCCAGCTCACCACTAACAGGCTCCCGCTACAATGAGCAGTTCTTC. It specifies CASSPLTGSRYNEQFF.

This clonotype has a handful of counts. The chain joins TRBV9 to TRBJ1-4; 9 nucleotides align to TRBD1. The germline V gene encodes CDR1 SGDLS and CDR2 YYNGEE. Trimming took 3 bases from V and 8 from J; bases not matched to a gene: 8. CDR3 length equals 15 residues. The CDR3 here is CASSATGGVGEKLFF. The CDR3 region has the DNA TGTGCCAGCAGCGCTACAGGGGGCGTCGGGGAAAAACTGTTTTTT.

The sample holds a few counts of this clonotype. CDR3 sequence: CASSLRSQGSSYEQYF. Here the CDR3 DNA reads TGCGCCAGCAGCTTGAGGTCACAGGGAAGCTCCTACGAGCAGTACTTC. This chain links TRBV5-1 with TRBJ2-7, with D maybe TRBD1 (6 bases). CDR1 is SGHRS, CDR2 YFSETQ, per germline. This CDR3 has 16 amino acids. V shed 1 base and J shed 0 bases, with 14 bases lying between them. Complete variable domain (other parts from reference TRBV5-1 and TRBJ2-7): KAGVTQTPRYLIKTRGQQVTLSCSPISGHRSVSWYQQTPGQGLQFLFEYFSETQRNKGNFPGRFSGRQFSNSRSEMNVSTLELGDSALYLCASSLRSQGSSYEQYFGPGTRLTVT.

The gene calls are TRBV7-9 and TRBJ1-2, with 7 positions matching TRBD1. J lost 6 bases, V lost 5 bases, and 9 bases had no gene match. The CDR3 runs to 14 residues. CDR1 and CDR2 (germline): SEHNR, FQNEAQ (reference sequence). CDR3 DNA: TGTGCCAGCAGCCGGGACAGAGCTCGGGATGGCTACACCTTC. Its translation is CASSRDRARDGYTF. Full variable domain (outside the CDR3, taken from reference TRBV7-9 and TRBJ1-2): DTGVSQNPRHKITKRGQNVTFRCDPISEHNRLYWYRQTLGQGPEFLTYFQNEAQLEKSRLLSDRFSAERPKGSFSTLEIQRTEQGDSAMYLCASSRDRARDGYTFGSGTRLTVV.

This clonotype turned up a few times. This could be a read error, since a much larger clone is one nucleotide away. The chain couples TRBV4-1 to TRBJ1-4; a possible D gene is TRBD1 (5 bases). The V gene's germline CDR1 is MGHRA and CDR2 YSYEKL. The CDR3 consists of 17 residues. Trimming left V 1 base short and J 2 bases short, with 14 bases between. In nucleotides, the CDR3 is TGCGCCAGCAGCCAAGGTCCAGGGCAGGATACTAATGAAAAACTGTTTTTT. The encoded protein is CASSQGPGQDTNEKLFF.